Sequencing of this TCR beta chain was carried out in a study of cytomegalovirus exposure and HLA in healthy donors. Study-wide results and caveats: As a later analysis showed, several of the most significant clusters appeared to be linked to common viral pathogens. The study found most TCR sequences rare, yet found some public TCRs in many donors.

This CDR3 has 17 residues. A multiplex PCR was run with 60 Vbeta primers and 13 Jbeta primers. TCRdb's copy holds only in-frame clones and misses some; the assay was immunoSEQ multiplex PCR. The repertoire holds about 150,000 clones, with about two thirds as singletons. Healthy bone marrow donors formed the donor group. This clone was counted a single time. The antigen remains undetermined. The sequenced sample was PBMCs. The sequence came from a woman aged 55-70 years in good health and CMV-seropositive. V gene TRBV12-2 combines with J gene TRBJ1-3; the DNA was not compared with TRBD1, the D call given in the table. TRBV12-2 has pseudogene status. The CDR3 coding sequence is TGTGCAAGTCGCTTAGTCCCTTTTGACAGGAACCGAAACACCATATATTTT. Its protein product is CASRLVPFDRNRNTIYF.